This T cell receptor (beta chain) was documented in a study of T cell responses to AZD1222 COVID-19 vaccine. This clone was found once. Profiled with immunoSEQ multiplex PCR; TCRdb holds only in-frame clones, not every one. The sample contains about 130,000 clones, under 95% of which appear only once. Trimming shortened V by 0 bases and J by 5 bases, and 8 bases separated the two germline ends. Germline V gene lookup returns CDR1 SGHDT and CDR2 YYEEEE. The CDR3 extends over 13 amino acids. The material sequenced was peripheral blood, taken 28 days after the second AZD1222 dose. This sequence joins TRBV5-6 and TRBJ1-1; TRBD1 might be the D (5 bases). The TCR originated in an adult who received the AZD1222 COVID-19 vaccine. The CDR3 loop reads CASSLADITEAFF. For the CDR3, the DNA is TGTGCCAGCAGCTTGGCGGACATAACTGAAGCTTTCTTT.